The entry that follows covers one T cell receptor (beta chain) sequence. The data were taken from a study of blood T cell repertoires in COVID-19. CDR1 is MNHNS and CDR2 is SASEGT in the germline V gene. V was cut by 4 bases and J by 7 bases, with 17 bases left in between. This CDR3 comprises 16 residues. Measured with immunoSEQ multiplex PCR; TCRdb has only the in-frame clones, and not every one. Here the sample spans 100,000 to 150,000 clones, around 86% being singletons. The specimen was peripheral blood. The receptor was isolated from a man aged 35-49 years with active or convalescent COVID-19. V is TRBV6-1 and J is TRBJ1-6, with a possible D match to TRBD1 (5 bases). The CDR3 protein is CASSAQDSRQNSPLHF. CDR3 sequence (DNA): TGTGCCAGCAGTGCCCAAGACAGTCGTCAAAATTCACCCCTCCACTTT.